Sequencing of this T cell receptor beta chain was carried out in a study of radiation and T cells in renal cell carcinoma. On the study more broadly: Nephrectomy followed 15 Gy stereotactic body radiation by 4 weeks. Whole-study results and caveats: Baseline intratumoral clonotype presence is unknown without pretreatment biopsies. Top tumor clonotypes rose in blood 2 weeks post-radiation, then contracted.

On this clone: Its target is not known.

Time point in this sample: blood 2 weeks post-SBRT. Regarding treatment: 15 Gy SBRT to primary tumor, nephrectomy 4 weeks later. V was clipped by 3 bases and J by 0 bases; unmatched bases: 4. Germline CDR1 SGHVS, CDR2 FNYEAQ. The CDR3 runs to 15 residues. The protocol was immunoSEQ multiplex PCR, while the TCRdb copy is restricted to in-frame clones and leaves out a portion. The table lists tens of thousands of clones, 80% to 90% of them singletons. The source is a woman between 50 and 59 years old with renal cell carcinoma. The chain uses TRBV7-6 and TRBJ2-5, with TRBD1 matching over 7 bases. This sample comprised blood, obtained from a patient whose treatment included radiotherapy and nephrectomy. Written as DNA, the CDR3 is TGTGCCAGCAGCTTGGACGGGACAGACCAAGAGACCCAGTACTTC. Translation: CASSLDGTDQETQYF.